Following are 2 T cell receptor beta chains from one sample sequenced in a study of identical twins. TCRdb processed the 5' RACE reads anew with MiXCR; each CDR3 protein has one entry. The profile covers more than 1.5 million distinct CDR3 sequences, with 32% appearing a single time and approximately 0.29% taken by the ten largest. Sequences were obtained from cord blood. These TCRs come from a newborn girl in good health.

A word on this clonotype: A read error is the likely source, as a far larger clone sits one nucleotide away. The chain carries TRBV11-2 and TRBJ2-7; D gene uncertain. This CDR3 spans 14 amino acids. Germline CDR1 is SGHAT and CDR2 is FQNNGV. Trimming stripped 0 bases from V and 3 bases from J, with 9 bases between. The CDR3 region has the DNA TGTGCCAGCAGCTTAGACAGGAGCTACTACGAGCAGTACTTC. This encodes CASSLDRSYYEQYF.

This clonotype was counted only a few times. The gene calls are TRBV29-1 and TRBJ1-1; possibly TRBD1 for D (5 bases). V shed 7 bases and J shed 4 bases, with 16 bases lying between them. CDR3 size: 13 residues. CDR1 is SQVTM, CDR2 ANQGSEA, per germline. In nucleotides, the CDR3 is TGCAGCGCCAGCTCGACAGCATCCACTGAAGCTTTCTTT. Protein: CSASSTASTEAFF.